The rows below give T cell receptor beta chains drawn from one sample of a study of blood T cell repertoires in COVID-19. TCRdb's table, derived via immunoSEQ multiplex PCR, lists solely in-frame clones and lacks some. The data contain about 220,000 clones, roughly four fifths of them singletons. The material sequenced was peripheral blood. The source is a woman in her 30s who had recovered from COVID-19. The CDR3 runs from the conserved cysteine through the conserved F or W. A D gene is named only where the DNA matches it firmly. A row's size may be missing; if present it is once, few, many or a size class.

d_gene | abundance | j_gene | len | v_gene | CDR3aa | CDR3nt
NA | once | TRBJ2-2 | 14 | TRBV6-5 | CASTSTGRTGELFF | TGTGCCAGCACTTCGACAGGGAGGACCGGGGAGCTGTTTTTT
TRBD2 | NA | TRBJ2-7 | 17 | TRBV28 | CASSLGLAGGLTYEQYF | TGTGCCAGCAGTCTGGGACTAGCGGGAGGGTTGACCTACGAGCAGTACTTC
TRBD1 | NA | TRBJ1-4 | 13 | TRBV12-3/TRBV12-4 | CASSSGQGVKLFF | TGTGCCAGCAGTTCGGGACAGGGCGTAAAACTGTTTTTT
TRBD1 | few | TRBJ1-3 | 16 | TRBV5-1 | CASSSAGTGSGNTIYF | TGCGCCAGCAGCTCGGCCGGGACAGGCTCTGGAAACACCATATATTTT
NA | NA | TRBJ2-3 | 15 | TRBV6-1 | CASSEAPGFADTQYF | TGTGCCAGCAGTGAAGCTCCAGGGTTCGCAGATACGCAGTATTTT
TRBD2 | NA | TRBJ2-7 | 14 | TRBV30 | CAWSEYSGRNEQYF | TGTGCCTGGAGTGAGTATAGCGGGAGGAACGAGCAGTACTTC
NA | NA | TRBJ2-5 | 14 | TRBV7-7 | CASSLAPGNGAQYF | TGTGCTAGCAGCTTAGCCCCAGGCAACGGGGCCCAGTACTTC
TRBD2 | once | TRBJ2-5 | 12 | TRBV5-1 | CASNSGKETQYF | TGCGCCAGCAATAGCGGGAAAGAGACCCAGTACTTC
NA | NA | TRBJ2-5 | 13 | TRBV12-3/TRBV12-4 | CASSFREEETQYF | TGTGCCAGCAGTTTCCGGGAAGAAGAGACCCAGTACTTC
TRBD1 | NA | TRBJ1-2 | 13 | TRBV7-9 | CASSLTGDHGYTF | TGTGCCAGCAGCTTAACAGGGGATCATGGCTACACCTTC
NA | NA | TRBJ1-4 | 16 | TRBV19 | CASRTNPGGRNEKLFF | TGTGCCAGTAGAACGAACCCGGGGGGCCGTAATGAAAAACTGTTTTTT
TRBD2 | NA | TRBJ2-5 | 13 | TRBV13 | CASRRGFQETQYF | TGTGCCAGCAGGCGGGGGTTCCAAGAGACCCAGTACTTC
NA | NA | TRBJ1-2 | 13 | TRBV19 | CASSIETSYGYTF | TGTGCCAGTAGTATAGAGACATCCTATGGCTACACCTTC
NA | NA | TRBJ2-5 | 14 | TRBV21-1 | CASSKLAGGETQYF | TGTGCCAGCAGCAAATTAGCAGGGGGGGAGACCCAGTACTTC
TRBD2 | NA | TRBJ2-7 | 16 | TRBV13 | CASSSLSEREYNEQYF | TGTGCCAGCAGCTCCCTGTCGGAGCGGGAGTACAACGAGCAGTACTTC
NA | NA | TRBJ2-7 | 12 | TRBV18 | CASSTTSYEQYF | TGTGCCAGCTCAACTACCAGCTACGAGCAGTACTTC
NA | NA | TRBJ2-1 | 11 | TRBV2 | CASSGWTEQFF | TGTGCCAGCAGTGGATGGACAGAGCAGTTCTTC
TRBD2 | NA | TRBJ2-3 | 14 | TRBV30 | CAWTSGRNFDTQYF | TGTGCCTGGACTAGCGGGAGGAACTTTGATACGCAGTATTTT
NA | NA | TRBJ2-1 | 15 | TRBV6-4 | CASSDSMAPYNEQFF | TGTGCCAGCAGTGACTCGATGGCCCCCTACAATGAGCAGTTCTTC
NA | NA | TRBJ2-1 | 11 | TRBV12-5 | CASGLAAEQFF | TGTGCTAGTGGTTTAGCGGCTGAGCAGTTCTTC
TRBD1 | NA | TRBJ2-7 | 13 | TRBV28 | CASMRTGESEQYF | TGTGCCAGCATGAGGACAGGGGAATCCGAGCAGTACTTC
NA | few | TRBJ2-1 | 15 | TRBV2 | CASSELFSSYNEQFF | TGTGCCAGCAGTGAACTGTTTAGCTCCTACAATGAGCAGTTCTTC
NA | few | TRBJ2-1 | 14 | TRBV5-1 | CASSLQETYNEQFF | TGCGCCAGCAGTTTACAGGAGACCTACAATGAGCAGTTCTTC
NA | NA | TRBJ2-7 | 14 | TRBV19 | CASSIQGSFYEQYF | TGTGCCAGTAGTATTCAGGGCAGCTTCTACGAGCAGTACTTC
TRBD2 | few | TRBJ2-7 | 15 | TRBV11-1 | CASSQLAGVSYEQYF | TGTGCCAGCAGCCAACTAGCGGGGGTCTCCTACGAGCAGTACTTC
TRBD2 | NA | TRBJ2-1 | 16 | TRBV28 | CASSPALAGEYNEQFF | TGTGCCAGCAGTCCCGCCCTAGCGGGAGAATACAATGAGCAGTTCTTC
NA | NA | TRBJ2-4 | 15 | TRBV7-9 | CASSLPRLAKNIQYF | TGTGCCAGCAGCTTACCCAGACTAGCCAAAAACATTCAGTACTTC
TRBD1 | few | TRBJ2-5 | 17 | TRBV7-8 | CASSSTGSGQGWETQYF | TGTGCCAGCAGCTCCACTGGATCGGGACAGGGGTGGGAGACCCAGTACTTC
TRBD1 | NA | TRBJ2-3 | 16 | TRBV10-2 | CASSSGTGASTDTQYF | TGCGCCAGCAGTTCAGGGACAGGGGCTTCCACAGATACGCAGTATTTT
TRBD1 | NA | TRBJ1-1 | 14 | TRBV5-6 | CASSSPTGGTEAFF | TGTGCCAGCAGCTCTCCAACAGGGGGCACTGAAGCTTTCTTT
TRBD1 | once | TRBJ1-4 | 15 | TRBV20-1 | CSASPRDRGNEKLFF | TGCAGTGCTAGTCCCCGGGACAGGGGTAATGAAAAACTGTTTTTT
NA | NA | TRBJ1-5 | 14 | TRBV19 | CASTKGRVNQPQHF | TGTGCCAGTACCAAAGGGAGGGTCAATCAGCCCCAGCATTTT
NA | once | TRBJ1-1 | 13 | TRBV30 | CAWRQGQWTEAFF | TGTGCCTGGAGACAGGGCCAGTGGACTGAAGCTTTCTTT
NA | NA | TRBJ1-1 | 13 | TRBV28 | CASSLRGNTEAFF | TGTGCCAGCAGTTTAAGGGGGAACACTGAAGCTTTCTTT
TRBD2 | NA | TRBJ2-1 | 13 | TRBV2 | CASRAGVIGEQFF | TGTGCCAGCAGAGCGGGAGTAATAGGTGAGCAGTTCTTC
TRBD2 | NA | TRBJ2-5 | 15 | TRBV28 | CASSPPGGRRETQYF | TGTGCCAGCAGTCCCCCGGGGGGTAGGAGGGAGACCCAGTACTTC
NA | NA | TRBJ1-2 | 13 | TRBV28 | CASTLRGNYGYTF | TGTGCCAGCACCCTAAGGGGTAACTATGGCTACACCTTT
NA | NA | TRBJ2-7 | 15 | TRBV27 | CATGRLAMSSYEQYF | TGTGCCACCGGAAGGCTAGCGATGAGCTCCTACGAGCAGTACTTC
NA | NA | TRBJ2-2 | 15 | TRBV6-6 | CASNPEGVNTGELFF | TGTGCCAGCAATCCAGAGGGGGTGAACACCGGGGAGCTGTTTTTT
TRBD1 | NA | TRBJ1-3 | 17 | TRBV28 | CASSIPGQVVSGNTIYF | TGTGCCAGCAGTATCCCGGGACAGGTTGTTTCTGGAAACACCATATATTTT
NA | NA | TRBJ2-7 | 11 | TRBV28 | CASSSGLEQYF | TGTGCCAGCAGTTCTGGACTGGAGCAGTACTTC
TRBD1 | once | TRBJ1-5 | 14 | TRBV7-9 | CASSRTGSNQPQHF | TGTGCCAGCAGCCGGACAGGTAGCAATCAGCCCCAGCATTTT
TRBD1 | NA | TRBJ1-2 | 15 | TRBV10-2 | CASSDGSAGGYGYTF | TGCGCCAGCAGTGATGGGTCGGCAGGGGGTTATGGCTACACCTTC
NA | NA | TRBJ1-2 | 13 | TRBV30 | CAWSVPLVGGYTF | TGTGCCTGGAGTGTACCTTTGGTGGGAGGGTACACCTTC
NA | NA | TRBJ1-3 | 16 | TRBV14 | CASSQVTRPSGNTIYF | TGTGCCAGCAGCCAAGTTACCAGGCCCTCTGGAAACACCATATATTTT
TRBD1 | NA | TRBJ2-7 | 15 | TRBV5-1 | CASSQGTGWSYEQYF | TGCGCCAGCAGCCAAGGGACAGGGTGGTCCTACGAGCAGTACTTC